Listed below are T cell receptor beta chains from one sample, sequenced in a study of human T cells and chemical hapten exposure. TCRdb reprocessed the RACE reads with MiXCR, giving one entry per CDR3 protein. The sample carries around 120,000 distinct CDR3 sequences, roughly 14% recorded once. Sequenced material: whole blood, taken in connection with sensitization to the hapten diphenylcyclopropenone (DPC). The receptors here all came from a woman between 18 and 29 years old with alopecia areata. Some clones in this sample may be carry-over from other donors' samples. The CDR3 runs from the conserved cysteine through the conserved F or W. A D gene is named only where the DNA matches it firmly. Clone size is not always given. Where it is, it says once, few, many or a class for expanded clones.

>TRBJ2-7|TRBD1|few|TRBV6-2/TRBV6-3
CASSRTGAEQYF
TGTGCCAGCAGCCGAACAGGGGCCGAGCAGTACTTC
>TRBJ2-7|TRBD1|NA|TRBV13
CASSWAGTGIYEQYF
TGTGCCAGCAGCTGGGCCGGGACAGGGATCTACGAGCAGTACTTC
>TRBJ1-1|NA|few|TRBV27
CASSFIQGNTEAFF
TGTGCCAGCAGTTTTATACAGGGGAACACTGAAGCTTTCTTT
>TRBJ2-1|NA|few|TRBV4-3
CASSQDVWGNEQFF
TGCGCCAGCAGCCAAGATGTATGGGGGAATGAGCAGTTCTTC
>TRBJ1-1|NA|NA|TRBV6-5
CASRSERDTEAFF
TGTGCCAGCAGGTCCGAGAGGGACACTGAAGCTTTCTTT
>TRBJ1-4|NA|many|TRBV25-1
CASEDPTPGGPYEKLFF
TGTGCCAGCGAGGACCCCACCCCAGGAGGCCCCTATGAAAAACTGTTTTTT
>TRBJ2-2|NA|few|TRBV9
CASSVEDSLTGELFF
TGTGCCAGCAGCGTAGAGGACAGTCTGACCGGGGAGCTGTTTTTT
>TRBJ1-6|NA|NA|TRBV7-8
CASSPFSWNPVNSPLHF
TGTGCCAGCAGCCCCTTTTCTTGGAATCCCGTTAATTCACCCCTCCACTTT
>TRBJ2-2|TRBD2|few|TRBV19
CASSIKVAGGANTGELFF
TGTGCCAGTAGTATCAAGGTCGCGGGGGGAGCAAACACCGGGGAGCTGTTTTTT
>TRBJ1-1|NA|few|TRBV5-1
CASSFQGEAFF
TGCGCCAGCAGCTTCCAAGGGGAAGCTTTCTTT
>TRBJ1-5|NA|few|TRBV6-1
CASRRAAEINQPQHF
TGTGCCAGCCGCCGGGCAGCGGAAATCAATCAGCCCCAGCATTTT
>TRBJ1-5|NA|NA|TRBV11-2
CASSLGGQRGDNQPQHF
TGTGCCAGCAGCTTAGGCGGACAGAGGGGAGACAATCAGCCCCAGCATTTT
>TRBJ1-2|NA|few|TRBV27
CASSLTGVANYGYTF
TGTGCCAGCAGTTTAACGGGGGTAGCTAACTATGGCTACACCTTC
>TRBJ2-5|NA|few|TRBV11-2
CASSLYPGEETQYF
TGTGCCAGCAGCTTATACCCAGGGGAAGAGACCCAGTACTTC
>TRBJ2-2|NA|NA|TRBV7-9
CASSLVGLTGELFF
TGTGCCAGCAGCTTAGTAGGCCTCACCGGGGAGCTGTTTTTT
>TRBJ2-2|NA|NA|TRBV18
CASSPLKGEVTGELFF
TGTGCCAGCTCACCATTAAAGGGAGAGGTGACCGGGGAGCTGTTTTTT